This T cell receptor beta chain was observed in a study of CDR3 diversity in severe acne. MiXCR was run by TCRdb on the PCR reads, yielding one entry per CDR3 protein. The repertoire has around 91,000 distinct CDR3 sequences, under 60% of them found once; the top ten carry 14%. CDR3 length: 13 residues. Per the germline V gene, CDR1 is MGHRA and CDR2 is YSYEKL. Sequenced sample: blood. The receptor was isolated from a male donor in good health, without acne. This sequence joins TRBV4-1 and TRBJ2-7; D is uncertain. Near its end, the DNA agrees better with TRBJ2-1, so the J call may be wrong. The CDR3, as DNA: TGCGCCAGCAGCCGGTCGCCCCTCAATGAGCAGTTCTTC. Translated: CASSRSPLNEQFF.